These 19 T cell receptor beta chains were sequenced from one sample in a study of molecular identifiers for immune sequencing clone quantification. TCRdb fed the PCR reads into MiXCR, producing one record per CDR3 protein. This sample yields around 470,000 distinct CDR3 sequences, of which around 23% are seen a single time; around 0.78% belongs to the top ten. Sequencing was done on a sample of naive CD8+ T cells from blood, with Jurkat cell RNA spiked in. Subset specified: FACS-sorted CD8+CD4-CCR7+CD45RA+ naive T cells. The receptors stem from a human donor in good health. Some libraries in this study had Jurkat cell RNA spiked in.

In this sample, this clonotype turned up a few times. The chain joins TRBV5-4 to TRBJ1-4, with D perhaps matching TRBD1 (6 bases). Germline V lookup: CDR1 SGHNT, CDR2 YYREEE (reference sequence). V dropped 4 bases and J dropped 0 bases, with 10 bases sitting between them. There are 15 residues in the CDR3. The DNA for the CDR3 is TGTGCCAGCAGCCGCTGGACAGCAACTAATGAAAAACTGTTTTTT. Its translation: CASSRWTATNEKLFF. Filled out from reference TRBV5-4 and TRBJ1-4, the complete variable domain reads ETGVTQSPTHLIKTRGQQVTLRCSSQSGHNTVSWYQQALGQGPQFIFQYYREEENGRGNFPPRFSGLQFPNYSSELNVNALELDDSALYLCASSRWTATNEKLFFGSGTQLSVL.

The chain uses TRBV19 and TRBJ2-2; 12 bases fit TRBD1. Germline loops: CDR1 LNHDA, CDR2 SQIVND (reference sequence). The CDR3 runs to 17 residues. The V and J ends lost 8 bases and 6 bases, in that order; junction bases with no gene match: 13. The CDR3 protein is CASSYTVGTGGSGELFF. The CDR3 DNA sequence: TGTGCCAGTTCTTACACCGTCGGGACAGGGGGCTCCGGGGAGCTGTTTTTT.

Only a few counts were recorded for this clonotype. One end of the junction fails to match germline, which may point to a read error. The rearrangement joins TRBV6-5 to TRBJ1-1; D perhaps matches TRBD1 (5 bases). This CDR3 comprises 12 residues. Germline assignment: CDR1 MNHEY and CDR2 SVGAGI. This chain's CDR3 is CASSSGHFEVVF. CDR3 in DNA: TGTGCCAGCAGCTCCGGACACTTTGAAGTTGTCTTT.

This clonotype was picked up one time. A much larger clone is a single base away; this may be a read error. This chain joins TRBV2 and TRBJ2-3, with 8 bases fitting TRBD2. CDR1 SNHLY and CDR2 FYNNEI come from the germline V gene. This CDR3 comprises 17 residues. With V trimmed by 4 bases and J by 0 bases, 9 bases remained unmatched. CDR3 in amino acids: CASSGYSGGASTDTQYF. In DNA, the CDR3 is TGTGCCAGCAGTGGATACAGCGGGGGCGCTAGCACAGATACGCAGTATTTT.

This clonotype was counted between two and nine times. The V call is TRBV7-9, the J call TRBJ2-1; a possible D gene is TRBD1 (5 bases). Germline-derived CDR1 and CDR2 are SEHNR and FQNEAQ (reference sequence). The CDR3 totals 14 residues. Trimming pared 10 bases from V and 2 bases from J, leaving 15 bases between. DNA of the CDR3: TGTGCCATCCTATGGGGCGGACCCTACAATGAGCAGTTCTTC. Residues: CAILWGGPYNEQFF.

Only a few counts were recorded for this clonotype. This chain joins TRBV5-1 and TRBJ2-3; TRBD1 matches at 7 bases. The CDR3 runs to 15 residues. Germline loops: CDR1 SGHRS, CDR2 YFSETQ. Trimming at V came to 0 bases and at J to 4 bases, leaving 5 bases not matched to a gene. The CDR3 DNA reads as TGCGCCAGCAGCTTGGGACAGGGTTTCGCAGATACGCAGTATTTT. This gives the protein CASSLGQGFADTQYF.

Concerning this clonotype: A much larger clone is a single base away; this may be a read error. V and J are TRBV2 and TRBJ1-1; possible D gene TRBD1, 6 bases. There are 13 residues in the CDR3. From germline, CDR1 is SNHLY and CDR2 FYNNEI. The DNA for the CDR3 is TGTGGCAGCAGTGTGAAAGGGGGGAGAGAAGCTTTCTTT. It encodes CGSSVKGGREAFF. The entire variable domain, with the rest obtained from reference TRBV2 and TRBJ1-1, is as follows: EPEVTQTPSHQVTQMGQEVILRCVPISNHLYFYWYRQILGQKVEFLVSFYNNEISEKSEIFDDQFSVERPDGSNFTLKIRSTKLEDSAMYFCGSSVKGGREAFFGQGTRLTVV.

This sequence joins TRBV20-1 and TRBJ2-5, with TRBD2 as a possible D gene (5 bases). Trimming took 1 base from V and 0 from J, leaving 12 bases between them. The germline CDR1 and CDR2 sequences are DFQATT and SNEGSKA (reference sequence). The CDR3 is 15 residues long. CDR3 coding DNA: TGCAGTGCTAGAGCCCCGGACTCGTACCAAGAGACCCAGTACTTC. Protein: CSARAPDSYQETQYF.

As regards this clonotype: One junction end does not reproduce the germline sequence, and a read error may be involved. This rearrangement joins TRBV27 to TRBJ2-5; D not resolved. This CDR3 has 13 amino acids. Germline loops: CDR1 MNHEY, CDR2 SMNVEV (reference sequence). Here the CDR3 reads CASSLGAEEAQYF. Written as DNA, the CDR3 is TGTGCCAGCAGCCTCGGTGCCGAAGAGGCCCAGTACTTC.

This clonotype was counted ten times or more. V is TRBV5-6 and J is TRBJ2-7, with 7 nucleotides matching TRBD1. V gave up 0 bases and J gave up 2 bases; unmatched junction bases: 8. The CDR3 totals 16 residues. The germline gives CDR1 SGHDT, CDR2 YYEEEE. This CDR3 reads CASSLESDRYPYEQYF. The CDR3 bases are TGTGCCAGCAGCTTGGAATCGGACAGGTACCCCTACGAGCAGTACTTC. Variable domain in full (rest from reference TRBV5-6 and TRBJ2-7): DAGVTQSPTHLIKTRGQQVTLRCSPKSGHDTVSWYQQALGQGPQFIFQYYEEEERQRGNFPDRFSGHQFPNYSSELNVNALLLGDSALYLCASSLESDRYPYEQYFGPGTRLTVT.

This clonotype has a count of ten or more. This chain uses TRBV7-9 with TRBJ2-3; tentative D call: TRBD1 (6 bases). The CDR3 spans 12 residues. Between the trimmed V and J ends, which lost 5 bases and 4 bases, there was a span of 7 bases. CDR1 is SEHNR and CDR2 is FQNEAQ in the germline V gene (reference sequence). CDR3 residues: CASSPGADTQYF. CDR3 in DNA: TGTGCCAGCAGCCCAGGGGCAGATACGCAGTATTTT.

This clonotype came up many times. V usage is TRBV30 and J usage is TRBJ2-3, with 9 bases that match TRBD1. The CDR3 is 15 amino acids. V was pared by 0 bases and J by 5 bases, with 6 bases of the junction left unmatched. Germline assignment: CDR1 GTSNPN and CDR2 SVGIG (reference sequence). CDR3 loop: CAWSVGTGIGDTQYF. CDR3 sequence (DNA): TGTGCCTGGAGTGTCGGGACAGGGATTGGAGATACGCAGTATTTT.

This chain uses TRBV29-1 with TRBJ2-1; 9 nucleotides match TRBD1. Losses at the gene ends were 2 bases for V and 4 bases for J; bases not matched to a gene: 6. This CDR3 is 15 amino acids long. Germline V gene data show CDR1 as SQVTM and CDR2 as ANQGSEA. The CDR3 loop is CSVESRDRAYNEQFF. CDR3 sequence (DNA): TGCAGCGTTGAATCCCGGGACAGGGCTTACAATGAGCAGTTCTTC.

The table lists this clonotype with many counts. This chain uses TRBV11-2 with TRBJ2-5, with a weak D call TRBD1 (5 bases). CDR1 SGHAT and CDR2 FQNNGV come from the germline V gene. This CDR3 has 14 residues. The germline V and J ends were trimmed by 5 bases and 0 bases, with 10 bases remaining between them. The CDR3, as DNA: TGTGCCAGCAGCGAGGACACATACCAAGAGACCCAGTACTTC. Amino acid sequence: CASSEDTYQETQYF.

This clonotype was seen just once. A read error is possible here, since a much larger clone lies one base away. This chain joins TRBV7-2 and TRBJ2-1; D is perhaps TRBD2 (5 bases). This CDR3 comprises 15 residues. Germline values: CDR1 SGHTA, CDR2 FQGNSA. CDR3 protein: CASSLGGSAYNEQSF. The CDR3 DNA is TGTGCCAGCAGCTTAGGAGGGAGCGCCTACAATGAGCAGTCCTTC.

This chain connects TRBV4-1 to TRBJ2-1, with 8 bases identical to TRBD2. From germline, CDR1 is MGHRA and CDR2 YSYEKL. Trimming cost V 7 bases and J 5 bases; bases outside gene matches: 13. This CDR3 is 16 amino acids long. The CDR3 nucleotides are TGCGCCAGCACCCCCCCAGATAGCGGGACCGACAATGAGCAGTTCTTC. Its protein product is CASTPPDSGTDNEQFF.

There are many counts of this clonotype. The chain has TRBV29-1 and TRBJ1-1, with no clear D. The CDR3 consists of 11 residues. Trimming shortened V by 6 bases and J by 1 base, and 6 bases separated the two germline ends. Germline loops: CDR1 SQVTM, CDR2 ANQGSEA. The DNA of the CDR3 is TGCAGCGTGAGCAGGAACACTGAAGCTTTCTTT. It is translated as CSVSRNTEAFF.

This clonotype was observed at least ten times. The V gene is TRBV12-3 or TRBV12-4, the J gene TRBJ2-3; D is undetermined. The V gene lost 5 bases and the J gene lost 0 bases, with 15 bases spanning the gap. The CDR3 is 16 residues long. The CDR3 sequence is CASSRPSVTSTDTQYF. Here the CDR3 DNA reads TGTGCCAGCAGTAGACCCAGTGTTACTAGCACAGATACGCAGTATTTT.

In its sample, this clonotype was seen a few times. This sequence joins TRBV3-2 and TRBJ1-2; the tabulated D call, TRBD1, remains unverified against the DNA. TRBV3-2 counts as a pseudogene. This CDR3 has 14 residues. The CDR3 here is CASRVQGKRYGYTF. The CDR3 coding sequence is TGTGCCAGCAGGGTCCAGGGGAAAAGGTATGGCTACACCTTC.